This T cell receptor (beta chain) was recovered during a study of Ad26.COV2.S vaccination and SARS-CoV-2 variants. About this clone itself: In the same sample, other DNA sequences code for this CDR3.

The protocol was immunoSEQ multiplex PCR, while the TCRdb copy is restricted to in-frame clones and leaves out a portion. The table lists more than 350,000 clones, over 75% of them singletons. Treatment described: 15 to 20 received Ad26.COV2.S at low or high dose, single or two shots; about 5 received placebo; per-sample allocation not given. Material that was analyzed had been drawn on day 63 after the first vaccine or placebo injection. The sample consisted of peripheral blood, taken in a trial of Ad26.COV2.S vaccine versus placebo. The sequence came from a person between 18 and 60 years old who received the Ad26.COV2.S COVID-19 vaccine or a placebo.

CDR3 DNA: TGTGCCAGCAGTTTAGGTATGAACACTGAAGCTTTCTTT. Translating gives CASSLGMNTEAFF. This chain connects TRBV12-3 or TRBV12-4 to TRBJ1-1; D not resolved. The CDR3 sequence is 13 residues long. Trimming took off 1 base at V and 0 bases at J, with 3 bases between the two ends.